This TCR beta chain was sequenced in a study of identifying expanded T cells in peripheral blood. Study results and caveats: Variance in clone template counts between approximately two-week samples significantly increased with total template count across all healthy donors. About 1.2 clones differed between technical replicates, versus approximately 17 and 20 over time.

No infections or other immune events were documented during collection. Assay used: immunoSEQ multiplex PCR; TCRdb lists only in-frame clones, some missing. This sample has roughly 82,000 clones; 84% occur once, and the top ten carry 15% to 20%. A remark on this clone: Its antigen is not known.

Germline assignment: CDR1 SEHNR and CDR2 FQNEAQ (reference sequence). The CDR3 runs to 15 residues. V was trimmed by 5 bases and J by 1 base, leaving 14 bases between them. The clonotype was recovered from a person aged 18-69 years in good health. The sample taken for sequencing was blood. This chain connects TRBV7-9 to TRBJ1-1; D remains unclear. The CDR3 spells CASSLDNTKNTEAFF. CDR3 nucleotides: TGTGCCAGCAGCCTGGATAATACTAAGAACACTGAAGCTTTCTTT.